This TCR beta chain comes out of a study of TIL therapy for anti-PD-1-resistant metastatic lung cancer. Study-wide background: Tumor harvest preceded PD-1/PD-L1 blockade, followed by nivolumab treatment. Most patients had lung adenocarcinoma. Points from the study as a whole: After infusion, TIL clonotypes partly replaced peripheral T cells and declined over months.

The libraries were made with immunoSEQ v3. The method was immunoSEQ multiplex PCR; TCRdb's version includes in-frame clones alone and lacks a portion of them. The sample lists more than 35,000 clones, over 70% seen once, with about 5.7% in the top ten. The CDR3 covers 16 residues. V gave up 4 bases and J gave up 6 bases; unmatched junction bases: 11. Germline V gene data show CDR1 as SGHRS and CDR2 as YFSETQ. As concerns this clone: The antigen is not known.

The time point was: pre-treatment sample, taken before nivolumab and TIL therapy. Adults with stage 4 NSCLC were enrolled in a phase I trial. This sequence joins TRBV5-1 and TRBJ2-3; 10 bases line up with TRBD2. The sample in question was blood, obtained at baseline. The TCR sequence derives from a person between 25 and 79 years old with non-small cell lung cancer. CDR3 region: CASSPRTSGPSDTQYF. The CDR3 DNA is TGCGCCAGCAGCCCACGGACTAGCGGCCCCTCCGATACGCAGTATTTT.